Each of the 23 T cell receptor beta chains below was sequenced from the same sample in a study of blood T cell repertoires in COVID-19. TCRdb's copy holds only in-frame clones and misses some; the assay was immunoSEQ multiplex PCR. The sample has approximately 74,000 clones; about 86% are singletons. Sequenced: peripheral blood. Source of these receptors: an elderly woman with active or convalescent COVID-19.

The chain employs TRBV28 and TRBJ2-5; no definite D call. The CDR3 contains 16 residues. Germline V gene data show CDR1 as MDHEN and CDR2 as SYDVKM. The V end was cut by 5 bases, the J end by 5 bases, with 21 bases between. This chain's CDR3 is CASSTTEELALETQYF. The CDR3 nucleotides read TGTGCCAGCAGTACCACCGAGGAGCTGGCCTTGGAGACCCAGTACTTC. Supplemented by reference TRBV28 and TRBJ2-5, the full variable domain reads DVKVTQSSRYLVKRTGEKVFLECVQDMDHENMFWYRQDPGLGLRLIYFSYDVKMKEKGDIPEGYSVSREKKERFSLILESASTNQTSMYLCASSTTEELALETQYFGPGTRLLVL.

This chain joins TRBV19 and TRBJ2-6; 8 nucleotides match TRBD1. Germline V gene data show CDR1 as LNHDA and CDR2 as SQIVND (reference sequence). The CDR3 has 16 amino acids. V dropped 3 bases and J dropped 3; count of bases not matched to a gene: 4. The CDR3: CASSIQGAIGANVLTF. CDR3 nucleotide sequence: TGTGCCAGTAGTATCCAGGGGGCGATTGGGGCCAACGTCCTGACTTTC. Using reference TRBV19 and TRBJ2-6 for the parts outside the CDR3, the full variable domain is DGGITQSPKYLFRKEGQNVTLSCEQNLNHDAMYWYRQDPGQGLRLIYYSQIVNDFQKGDIAEGYSVSREKKESFPLTVTSAQKNPTAFYLCASSIQGAIGANVLTFGAGSRLTVL.

CDR3 nucleotides: TGTGCCAGCAGCCAACCCACTTCAACTAGCGGGAGCACAGATACGCAGTATTTT. Amino acid sequence: CASSQPTSTSGSTDTQYF. The chain couples TRBV14 to TRBJ2-3; TRBD2 matches 9 bases. Losses at the gene ends were 2 bases for V and 0 bases for J; bases not matched to a gene: 9. Germline lookup yields CDR1 SGHDN and CDR2 FVKESK. CDR3 size: 18 residues. Full variable domain (outside the CDR3, taken from reference TRBV14 and TRBJ2-3): EAGVTQFPSHSVIEKGQTVTLRCDPISGHDNLYWYRRVMGKEIKFLLHFVKESKQDESGMPNNRFLAERTGGTYSTLKVQPAELEDSGVYFCASSQPTSTSGSTDTQYFGPGTRLTVL.

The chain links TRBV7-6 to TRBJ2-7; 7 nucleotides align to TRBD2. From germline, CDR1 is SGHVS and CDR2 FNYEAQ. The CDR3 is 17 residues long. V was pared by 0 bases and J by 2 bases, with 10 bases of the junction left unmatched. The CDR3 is CASSLAPVAGTPYEQYF. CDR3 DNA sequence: TGTGCCAGCAGCTTAGCGCCGGTAGCGGGTACTCCCTACGAGCAGTACTTC.

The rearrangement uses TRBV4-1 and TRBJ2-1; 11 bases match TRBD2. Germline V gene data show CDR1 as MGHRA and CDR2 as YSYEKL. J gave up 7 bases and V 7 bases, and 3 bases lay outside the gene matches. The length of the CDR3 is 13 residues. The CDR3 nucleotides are TGCGCCAGCACTCTAGCGGGAGGAAATGAGCAGTTCTTC. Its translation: CASTLAGGNEQFF.

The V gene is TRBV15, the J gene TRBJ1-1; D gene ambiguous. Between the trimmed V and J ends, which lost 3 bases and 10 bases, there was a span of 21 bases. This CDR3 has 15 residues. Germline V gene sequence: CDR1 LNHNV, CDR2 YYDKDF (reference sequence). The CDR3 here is CATSSGGTTWHGAFF. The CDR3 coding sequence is TGTGCCACCAGCAGTGGAGGAACCACATGGCACGGAGCTTTCTTT.

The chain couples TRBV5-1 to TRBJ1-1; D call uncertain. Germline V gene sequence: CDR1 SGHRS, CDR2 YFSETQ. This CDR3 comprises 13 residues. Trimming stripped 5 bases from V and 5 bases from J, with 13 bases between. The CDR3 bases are TGCGCCAGCAGTTTCGGGAGCTGGACTGAAGCTTTCTTT. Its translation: CASSFGSWTEAFF.

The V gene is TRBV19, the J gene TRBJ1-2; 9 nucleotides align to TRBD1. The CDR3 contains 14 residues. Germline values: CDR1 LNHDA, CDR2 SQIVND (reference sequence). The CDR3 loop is CGAGGTGTYGGYTF. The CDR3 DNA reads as TGTGGGGCCGGTGGGACAGGGACTTATGGTGGCTACACCTTC.

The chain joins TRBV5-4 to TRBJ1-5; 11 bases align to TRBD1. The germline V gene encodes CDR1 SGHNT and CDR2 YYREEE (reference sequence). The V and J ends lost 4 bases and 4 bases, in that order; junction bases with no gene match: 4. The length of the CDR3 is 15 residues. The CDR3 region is CASSRRDRGNQPQHF. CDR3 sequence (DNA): TGTGCCAGCAGCCGCCGGGACAGGGGGAATCAGCCCCAGCATTTT.

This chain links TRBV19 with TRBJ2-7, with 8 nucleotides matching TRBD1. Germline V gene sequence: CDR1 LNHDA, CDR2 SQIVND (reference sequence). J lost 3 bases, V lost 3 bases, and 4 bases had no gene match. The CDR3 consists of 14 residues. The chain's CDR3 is CASSILTGGYEQYF. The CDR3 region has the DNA TGTGCCAGTAGTATCCTAACAGGGGGCTACGAGCAGTACTTC. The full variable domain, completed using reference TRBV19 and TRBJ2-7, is DGGITQSPKYLFRKEGQNVTLSCEQNLNHDAMYWYRQDPGQGLRLIYYSQIVNDFQKGDIAEGYSVSREKKESFPLTVTSAQKNPTAFYLCASSILTGGYEQYFGPGTRLTVT.

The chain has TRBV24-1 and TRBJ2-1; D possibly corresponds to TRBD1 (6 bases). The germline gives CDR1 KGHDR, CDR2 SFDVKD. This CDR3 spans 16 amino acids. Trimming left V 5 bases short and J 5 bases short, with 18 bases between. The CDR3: CATSGVTGRGNNEQFF. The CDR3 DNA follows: TGTGCCACCAGTGGTGTTACAGGGAGAGGGAACAATGAGCAGTTCTTC.

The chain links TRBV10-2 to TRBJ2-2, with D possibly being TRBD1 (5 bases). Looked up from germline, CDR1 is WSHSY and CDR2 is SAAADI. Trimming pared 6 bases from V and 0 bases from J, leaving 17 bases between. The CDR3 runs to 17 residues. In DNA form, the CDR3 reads TGCGCCAGCAGAAACAGGTGGGCTCCCCCGAACACCGGGGAGCTGTTTTTT. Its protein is CASRNRWAPPNTGELFF.

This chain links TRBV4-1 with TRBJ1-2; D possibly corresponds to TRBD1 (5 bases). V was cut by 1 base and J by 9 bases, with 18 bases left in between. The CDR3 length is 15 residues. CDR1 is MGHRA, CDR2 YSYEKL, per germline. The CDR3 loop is CASSQGLIRVRSYTF. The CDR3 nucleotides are TGCGCCAGCAGCCAAGGTTTGATCAGGGTCCGGAGCTACACCTTC.

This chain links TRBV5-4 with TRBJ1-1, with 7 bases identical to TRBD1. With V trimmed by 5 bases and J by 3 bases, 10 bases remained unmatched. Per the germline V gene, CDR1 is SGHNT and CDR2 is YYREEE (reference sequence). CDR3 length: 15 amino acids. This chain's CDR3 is CASSQGGGMDTEAFF. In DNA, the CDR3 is TGTGCCAGCAGTCAGGGGGGCGGGATGGACACTGAAGCTTTCTTT.

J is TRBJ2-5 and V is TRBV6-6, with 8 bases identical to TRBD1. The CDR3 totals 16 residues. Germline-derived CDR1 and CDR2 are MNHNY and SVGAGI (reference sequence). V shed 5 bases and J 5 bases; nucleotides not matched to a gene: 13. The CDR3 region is CASSITRGPSAETQYF. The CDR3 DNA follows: TGTGCCAGCAGTATAACCAGGGGGCCCTCCGCTGAGACCCAGTACTTC.

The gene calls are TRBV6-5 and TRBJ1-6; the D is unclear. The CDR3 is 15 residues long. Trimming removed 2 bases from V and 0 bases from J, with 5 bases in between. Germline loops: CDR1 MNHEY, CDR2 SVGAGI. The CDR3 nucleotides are TGTGCCAGCAGTTACGGGAGCTCCTATAATTCACCCCTCCACTTT. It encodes CASSYGSSYNSPLHF.

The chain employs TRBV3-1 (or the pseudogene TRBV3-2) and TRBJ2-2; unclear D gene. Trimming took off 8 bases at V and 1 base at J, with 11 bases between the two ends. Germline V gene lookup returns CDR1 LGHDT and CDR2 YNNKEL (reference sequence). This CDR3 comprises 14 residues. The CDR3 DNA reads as TGTGCCAGCCTACCGTCCTGGAACACCGGGGAGCTGTTTTTT. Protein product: CASLPSWNTGELFF.

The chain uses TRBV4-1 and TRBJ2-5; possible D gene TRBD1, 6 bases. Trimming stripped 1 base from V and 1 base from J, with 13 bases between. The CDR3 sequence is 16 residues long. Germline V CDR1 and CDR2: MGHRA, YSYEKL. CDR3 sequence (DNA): TGCGCCAGCAGCCAAGTGTTTGGACAGAGCCAAGAGACCCAGTACTTC. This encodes CASSQVFGQSQETQYF.

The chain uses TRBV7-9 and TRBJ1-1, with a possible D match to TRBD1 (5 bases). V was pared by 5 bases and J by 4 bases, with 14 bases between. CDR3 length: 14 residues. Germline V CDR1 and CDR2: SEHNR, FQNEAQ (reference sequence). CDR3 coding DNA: TGTGCCAGCAGCATTCAGGGTCCTGGCACTGAAGCTTTCTTT. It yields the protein CASSIQGPGTEAFF.

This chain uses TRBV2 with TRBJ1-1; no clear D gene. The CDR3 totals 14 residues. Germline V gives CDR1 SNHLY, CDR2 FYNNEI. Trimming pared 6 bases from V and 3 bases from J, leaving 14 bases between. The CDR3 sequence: CASRVLVRHTEAFF. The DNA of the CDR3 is TGTGCCAGCAGAGTTTTAGTCAGGCACACTGAAGCTTTCTTT. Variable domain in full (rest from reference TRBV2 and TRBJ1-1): EPEVTQTPSHQVTQMGQEVILRCVPISNHLYFYWYRQILGQKVEFLVSFYNNEISEKSEIFDDQFSVERPDGSNFTLKIRSTKLEDSAMYFCASRVLVRHTEAFFGQGTRLTVV.

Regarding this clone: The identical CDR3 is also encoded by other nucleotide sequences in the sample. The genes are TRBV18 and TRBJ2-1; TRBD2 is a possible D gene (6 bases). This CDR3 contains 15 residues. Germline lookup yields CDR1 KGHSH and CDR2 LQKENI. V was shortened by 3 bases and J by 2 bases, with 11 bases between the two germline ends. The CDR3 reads CASSPSGGAYNEQFF. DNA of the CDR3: TGTGCCAGCTCACCGTCCGGAGGGGCCTACAATGAGCAGTTCTTC.

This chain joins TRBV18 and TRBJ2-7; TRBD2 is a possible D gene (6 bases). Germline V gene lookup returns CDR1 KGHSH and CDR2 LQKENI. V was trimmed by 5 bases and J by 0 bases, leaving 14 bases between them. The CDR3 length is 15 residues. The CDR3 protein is CASSETGDVSYEQYF. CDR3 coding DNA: TGTGCCAGCTCAGAAACGGGAGATGTCTCCTACGAGCAGTACTTC.

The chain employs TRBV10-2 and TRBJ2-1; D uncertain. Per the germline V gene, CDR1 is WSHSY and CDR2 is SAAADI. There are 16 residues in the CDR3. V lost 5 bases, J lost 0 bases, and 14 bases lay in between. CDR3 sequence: CASSTSAKSSYNEQFF. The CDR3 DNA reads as TGCGCCAGCAGTACGAGTGCCAAGAGCTCCTACAATGAGCAGTTCTTC.